This entry lists 15 T cell receptor beta chains sequenced from one sample in a study of cytomegalovirus exposure and HLA in healthy donors (dated by TCRdb to 2017 to 2019). The library was generated by the immunoSEQ multiplex PCR assay. TCRdb took over this immuneACCESS table, retaining in-frame rearrangements with V and J assigned. Such tables are incomplete; in checked studies, under half of the missing clones stem from an unresolved V gene, and the remainder is unexplained. Across this sample there are around 250,000 clones, with 90% seen only once. Together, the top ten hold under 0.4% of the sample. Sequencing was carried out using PBMCs. All receptors come from a young woman in good health and CMV-seronegative.

CDR3 protein: CASRVGQGAGYTF. CDR3 in DNA: TGTGCCAGCAGAGTAGGACAGGGGGCCGGCTACACCTTC. This chain links TRBV5-6 with TRBJ1-2; TRBD1 agrees at 11 bases. The length of the CDR3 is 13 residues. V lost 5 bases and J lost 8; bases outside the gene matches: 5. Germline loops: CDR1 SGHDT, CDR2 YYEEEE.

This clone was seen just once. The gene calls are TRBV6-1 and TRBJ2-7; 7 bases line up with TRBD1. V dropped 5 bases and J dropped 2; count of bases not matched to a gene: 6. Germline CDR1 MNHNS, CDR2 SASEGT. This CDR3 is 14 amino acids long. CDR3 protein: CASSPRDRAYEQYV. DNA for the CDR3: TGTGCCAGCAGTCCCCGGGACAGAGCCTACGAGCAGTACGTC.

The chain is built from TRBV28 and TRBJ2-7, with D possibly matching TRBD2 (6 bases). The CDR3 spans 14 residues. The V and J ends lost 1 base and 2 bases respectively, with 9 bases between them. Germline lookup yields CDR1 MDHEN and CDR2 SYDVKM. The CDR3 bases are TGTGCCAGCAGTTTATCCGGGGGAGCCTACGAGCAGTACTTC. This codes for CASSLSGGAYEQYF.

This chain links TRBV6-5 with TRBJ1-1; a weak D match, TRBD1 (5 bases). This CDR3 comprises 14 residues. Germline V gene data show CDR1 as MNHEY and CDR2 as SVGAGI. The V end was cut by 2 bases, the J end by 3 bases, with 10 bases between. CDR3 DNA: TGTGCCAGCAGTTACGGTCCAGGGTACACTGAAGCTTTCTTT. It codes for CASSYGPGYTEAFF.

The chain uses TRBV11-2 and TRBJ2-2; weak D call: TRBD2 (5 bases). The V and J ends lost 6 bases and 7 bases respectively, with 12 bases between them. Germline-derived CDR1 and CDR2 are SGHAT and FQNNGV. The CDR3 runs 13 residues. CDR3 sequence: CASRSIEGGELFF. The CDR3 nucleotides are TGTGCCAGCAGATCAATAGAGGGCGGGGAGCTGTTTTTT.

The chain recombines TRBV7-2 with TRBJ1-4; D remains unclear. The V gene's germline CDR1 is SGHTA and CDR2 FQGNSA. Trimming pared 4 bases from V and 8 bases from J, leaving 11 bases between. The CDR3 loop spans 13 amino acids. The CDR3 loop is CASSWYPGEKLFF. CDR3 bases: TGTGCCAGCAGCTGGTATCCCGGGGAAAAACTGTTTTTT.

The gene calls are TRBV6-5 and TRBJ2-3, with a tentative D call TRBD2 (6 bases). From germline, CDR1 is MNHEY and CDR2 SVGAGI. The CDR3 totals 15 residues. The V and J ends lost 2 bases and 1 base respectively, with 10 bases between them. CDR3 region: CASSYTTGGTDTQYF. CDR3 nucleotides: TGTGCCAGCAGTTACACAACGGGGGGCACAGATACGCAGTATTTT.

The chain has TRBV28 and TRBJ1-2; D remains unclear. In germline, CDR1 is MDHEN, CDR2 SYDVKM. Trimming took 5 bases from V and 1 from J, leaving 14 bases between them. The CDR3 has 15 amino acids. CDR3 sequence reads: CASSPRGDVNYGYTF. The CDR3 bases are TGTGCCAGCAGTCCGCGAGGTGATGTTAACTATGGCTACACCTTC.

The rearrangement joins TRBV14 to TRBJ1-1; 7 bases are a match to TRBD1. The CDR3 covers 13 residues. After removal of 2 bases from V and 6 bases from J, the junction contained 3 bases not matched to a gene. CDR1 SGHDN and CDR2 FVKESK come from the germline V gene. CDR3 protein: CASSQHTGAEAFF. Here the CDR3 DNA reads TGTGCCAGCAGCCAACATACAGGGGCTGAAGCTTTCTTT.

The chain employs TRBV19 and TRBJ1-4; TRBD1 matches at 8 bases. The length of the CDR3 is 14 residues. The trim removed 7 bases at V and 8 bases at J, leaving 9 bases unmatched. Germline CDR1 LNHDA, CDR2 SQIVND (reference sequence). CDR3 sequence (DNA): TGTGCCAGTAAGAGCCCAGGGGGCCGCGAAAAACTGTTTTTT. It is translated as CASKSPGGREKLFF.

The gene calls are TRBV28 and TRBJ1-1; D remains ambiguous. Germline CDR1 MDHEN, CDR2 SYDVKM. The CDR3 has 13 amino acids. Trimming took off 3 bases at V and 8 bases at J, with 13 bases between the two ends. CDR3 in DNA: TGTGCCAGCAGTTTCAGGTCTAACTCAGAAGCTTTCTTT. Its translation: CASSFRSNSEAFF.

This chain links TRBV28 with TRBJ2-7, with 9 bases fitting TRBD1. Germline loops: CDR1 MDHEN, CDR2 SYDVKM. The CDR3 has 14 residues. The V and J ends lost 10 bases and 2 bases, in that order; junction bases with no gene match: 9. The CDR3 DNA reads as TGTGCCACCGCCGGGACAGGGACCACCTACGAGCAGTACGTC. This codes for CATAGTGTTYEQYV.

The genes are TRBV19 and TRBJ1-2, with 10 bases lining up with TRBD1. Per the germline V gene, CDR1 is LNHDA and CDR2 is SQIVND (reference sequence). The CDR3 contains 14 residues. V gave up 5 bases and J gave up 7 bases; unmatched junction bases: 7. The CDR3 DNA is TGTGCCAGTAGTTCGGGACAGGGGATTCTTGGCTACACCTTC. It yields the protein CASSSGQGILGYTF.

This clone has just one count. The chain employs TRBV5-1 and TRBJ1-1, with 7 bases that match TRBD1. There are 16 residues in the CDR3. Losses at the gene ends were 0 bases for V and 1 base for J; bases not matched to a gene: 6. From germline, CDR1 is SGHRS and CDR2 YFSETQ. CDR3 sequence reads: CASSLAPGQKNTEAFF. Written as DNA, the CDR3 is TGCGCCAGCAGCTTGGCCCCGGGACAGAAGAACACTGAAGCTTTCTTT.

This clone appeared a single time. The V call is TRBV19, the J call TRBJ2-2; possible D gene TRBD2, 6 bases. The length of the CDR3 is 16 residues. V was pared by 4 bases and J by 3 bases, with 15 bases between. Germline loops: CDR1 LNHDA, CDR2 SQIVND (reference sequence). DNA of the CDR3: TGTGCCAGTAGTAGTACCCGGGACTTATACACCGGGGAGCTGTTTTTT. This encodes CASSSTRDLYTGELFF.